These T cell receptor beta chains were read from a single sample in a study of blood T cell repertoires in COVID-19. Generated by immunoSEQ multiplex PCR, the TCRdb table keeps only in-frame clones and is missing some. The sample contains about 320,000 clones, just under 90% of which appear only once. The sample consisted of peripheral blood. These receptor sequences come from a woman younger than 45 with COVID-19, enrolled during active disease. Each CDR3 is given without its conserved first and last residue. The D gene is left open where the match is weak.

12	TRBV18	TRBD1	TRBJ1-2	ASSPVVQGDGYT
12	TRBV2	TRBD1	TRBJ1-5	ASSDGQGGQPQH
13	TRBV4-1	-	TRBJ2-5	ASSLGLPSQETQY
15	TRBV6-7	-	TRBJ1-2	ASSYSLRHSLNYGYT
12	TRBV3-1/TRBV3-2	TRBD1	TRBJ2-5	ASSNRGLQETQY
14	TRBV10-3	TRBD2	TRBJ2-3	AISEVSKRGDDTQY
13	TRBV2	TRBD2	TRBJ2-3	ASTQSGGGTDTQY
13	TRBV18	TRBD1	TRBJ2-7	ASSPGTGSSYEQY
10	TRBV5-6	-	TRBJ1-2	ASRELTDGYT
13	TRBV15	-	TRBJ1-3	ATSRDRFSGNTIY
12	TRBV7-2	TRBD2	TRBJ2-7	ASRLMGEGSEQY
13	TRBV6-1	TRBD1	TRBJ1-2	ASSEGRGLGYGYT
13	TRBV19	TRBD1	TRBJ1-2	ASSPWTGLIYGYT
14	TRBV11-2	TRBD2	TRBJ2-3	ASSSRSGGGTDTQY
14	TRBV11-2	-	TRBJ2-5	ASSLIASRGTETQY
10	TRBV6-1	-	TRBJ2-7	ASSENTYEQY
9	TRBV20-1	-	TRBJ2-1	SARALVEQF
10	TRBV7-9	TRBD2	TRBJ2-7	ASSLSGGEQY
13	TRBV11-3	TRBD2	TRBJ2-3	ASSLTSGDVDTQY
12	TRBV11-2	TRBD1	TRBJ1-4	ASSFRGGNEKLF
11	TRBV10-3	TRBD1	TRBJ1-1	AISGTGTTEAF
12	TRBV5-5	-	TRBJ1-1	ASSLEGRGTEAF
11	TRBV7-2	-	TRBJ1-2	ASSYRANYGYT
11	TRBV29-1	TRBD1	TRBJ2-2	SVRQGISGELF
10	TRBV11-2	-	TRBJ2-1	ASSLSKIEQF
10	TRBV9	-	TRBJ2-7	ASGTDTYEQY
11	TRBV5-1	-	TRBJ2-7	ASSLATDYEQY
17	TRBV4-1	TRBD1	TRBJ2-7	ASSQDLYFDRGRTYEQY
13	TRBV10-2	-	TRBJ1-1	ASSDGGALNTEAF
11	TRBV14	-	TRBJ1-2	ASSQTGIHGYT
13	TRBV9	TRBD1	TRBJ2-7	ASSVRQGSPYEQY
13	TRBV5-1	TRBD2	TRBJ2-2	ASSSRLAGTGELF
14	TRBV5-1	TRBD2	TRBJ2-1	ASSGPGLAGSGGQF
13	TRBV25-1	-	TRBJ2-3	ASSEWGDSTDTQY
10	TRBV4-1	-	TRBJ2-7	ASSQSSYEQY
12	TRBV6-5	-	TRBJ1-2	ASSSRVRGDGYT
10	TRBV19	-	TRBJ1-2	ASSPGDYGYT
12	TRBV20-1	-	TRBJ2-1	SASEGGGDNEQF
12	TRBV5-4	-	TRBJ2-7	ASSSTGEFYEQY
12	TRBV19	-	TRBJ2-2	ASSSGPSTGELF
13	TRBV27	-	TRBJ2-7	ASSPWAGIRYEQY
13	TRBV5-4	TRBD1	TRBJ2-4	ASSLAAQTGAIQY
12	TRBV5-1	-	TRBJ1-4	ASRTETTNEKLF
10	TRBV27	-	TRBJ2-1	ASAGSYNEQF
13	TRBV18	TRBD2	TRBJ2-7	ASSPGTRVAYEQY